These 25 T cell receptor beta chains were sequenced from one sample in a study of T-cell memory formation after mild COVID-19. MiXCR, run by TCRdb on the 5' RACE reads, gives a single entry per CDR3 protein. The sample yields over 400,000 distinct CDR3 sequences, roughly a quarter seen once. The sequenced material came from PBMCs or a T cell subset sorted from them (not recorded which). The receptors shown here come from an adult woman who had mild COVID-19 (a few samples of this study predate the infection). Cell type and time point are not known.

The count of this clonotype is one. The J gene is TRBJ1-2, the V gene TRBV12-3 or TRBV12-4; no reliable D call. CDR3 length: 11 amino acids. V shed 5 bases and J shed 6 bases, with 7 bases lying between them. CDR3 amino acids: CASSPNNGYTF. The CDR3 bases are TGTGCCAGCAGTCCTAATAATGGCTACACCTTC.

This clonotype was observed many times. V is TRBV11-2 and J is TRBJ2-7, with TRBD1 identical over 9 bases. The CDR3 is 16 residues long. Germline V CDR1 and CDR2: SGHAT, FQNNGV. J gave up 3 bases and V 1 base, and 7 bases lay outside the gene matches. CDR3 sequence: CASSLGRDRAHYEQYF. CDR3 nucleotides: TGTGCCAGCAGCTTAGGGCGGGACAGGGCCCACTACGAGCAGTACTTC.

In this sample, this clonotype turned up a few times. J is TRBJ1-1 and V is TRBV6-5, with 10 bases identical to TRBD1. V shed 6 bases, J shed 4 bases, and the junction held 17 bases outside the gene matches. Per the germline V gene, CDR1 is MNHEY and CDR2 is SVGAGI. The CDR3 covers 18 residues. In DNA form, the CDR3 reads TGTGCCAGCAGCCAACGACCGGGACAGGGGCCGTCAGGCACTGAAGCTTTCTTT. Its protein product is CASSQRPGQGPSGTEAFF.

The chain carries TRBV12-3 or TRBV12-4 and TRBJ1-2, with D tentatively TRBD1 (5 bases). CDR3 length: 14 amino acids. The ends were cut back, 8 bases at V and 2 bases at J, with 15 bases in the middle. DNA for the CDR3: TGTGCCAGCCGAGAGTTGGGGGGAAACTATGGCTACACCTTC. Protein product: CASRELGGNYGYTF.

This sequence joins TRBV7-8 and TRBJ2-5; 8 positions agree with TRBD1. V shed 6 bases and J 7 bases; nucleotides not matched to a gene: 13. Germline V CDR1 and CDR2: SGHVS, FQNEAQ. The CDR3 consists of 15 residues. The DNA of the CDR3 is TGTGCCAGCAGAGAGTGGACAGGGAGCGGAGGGACCCAGTACTTC. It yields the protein CASREWTGSGGTQYF.

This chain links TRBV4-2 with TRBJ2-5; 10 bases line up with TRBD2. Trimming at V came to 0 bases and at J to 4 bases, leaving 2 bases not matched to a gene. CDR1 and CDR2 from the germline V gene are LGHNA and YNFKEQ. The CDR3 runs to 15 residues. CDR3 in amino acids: CASSQDLAGVETQYF. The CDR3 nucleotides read TGTGCCAGCAGCCAAGATCTAGCGGGAGTAGAGACCCAGTACTTC.

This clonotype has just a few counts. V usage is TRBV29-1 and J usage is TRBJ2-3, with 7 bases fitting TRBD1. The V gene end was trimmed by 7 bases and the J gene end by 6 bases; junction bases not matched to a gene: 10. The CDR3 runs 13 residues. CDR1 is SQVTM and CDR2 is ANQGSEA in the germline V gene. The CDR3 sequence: CSGMTGRFDTQYF. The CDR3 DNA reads TGCAGCGGGATGACAGGGCGGTTCGATACGCAGTATTTT.

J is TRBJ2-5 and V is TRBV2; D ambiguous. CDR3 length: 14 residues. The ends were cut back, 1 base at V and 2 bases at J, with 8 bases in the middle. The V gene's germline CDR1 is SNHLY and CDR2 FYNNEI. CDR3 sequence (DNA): TGTGCCAGCAGTGAAGGGCCCAGACAAGAGACCCAGTACTTC. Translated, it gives CASSEGPRQETQYF.

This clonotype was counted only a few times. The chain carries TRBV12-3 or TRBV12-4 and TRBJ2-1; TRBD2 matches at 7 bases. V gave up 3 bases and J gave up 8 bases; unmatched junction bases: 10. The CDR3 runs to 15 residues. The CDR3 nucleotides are TGTGCCAGCAGTTTTGGGGGGGGAAGTTGGGATGAGCAGTTCTTC. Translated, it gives CASSFGGGSWDEQFF.

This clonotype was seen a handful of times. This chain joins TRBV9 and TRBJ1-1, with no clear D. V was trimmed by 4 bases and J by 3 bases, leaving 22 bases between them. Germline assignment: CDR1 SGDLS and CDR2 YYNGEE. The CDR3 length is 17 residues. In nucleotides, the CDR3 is TGTGCCAGCAGCTTATACCCACAGTTACTCGGGGACACTGAAGCTTTCTTT. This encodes CASSLYPQLLGDTEAFF.

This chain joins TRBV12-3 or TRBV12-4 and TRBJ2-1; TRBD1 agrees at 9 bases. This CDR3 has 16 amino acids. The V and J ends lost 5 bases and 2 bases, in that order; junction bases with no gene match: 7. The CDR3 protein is CASSAHGTGTYNEQFF. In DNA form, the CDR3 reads TGTGCCAGCAGTGCACACGGGACAGGGACCTACAATGAGCAGTTCTTC.

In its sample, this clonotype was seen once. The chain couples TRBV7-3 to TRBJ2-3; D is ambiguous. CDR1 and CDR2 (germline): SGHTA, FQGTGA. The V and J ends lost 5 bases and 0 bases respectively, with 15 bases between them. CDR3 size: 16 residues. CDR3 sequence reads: CASSPQGSFSTDTQYF. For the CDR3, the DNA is TGTGCCAGCAGCCCCCAAGGCAGTTTTAGCACAGATACGCAGTATTTT. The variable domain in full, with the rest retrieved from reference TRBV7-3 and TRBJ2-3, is GAGVSQTPSNKVTEKGKYVELRCDPISGHTALYWYRQSLGQGPEFLIYFQGTGAADDSGLPNDRFFAVRPEGSVSTLKIQRTERGDSAVYLCASSPQGSFSTDTQYFGPGTRLTVL.

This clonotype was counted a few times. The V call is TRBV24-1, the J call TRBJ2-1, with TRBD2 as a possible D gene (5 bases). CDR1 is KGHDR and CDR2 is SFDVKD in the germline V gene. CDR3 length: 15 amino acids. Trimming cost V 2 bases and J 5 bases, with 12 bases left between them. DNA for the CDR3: TGTGCCACCAGTGATTCCGGGATCCCGAACAATGAGCAGTTCTTC. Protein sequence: CATSDSGIPNNEQFF.

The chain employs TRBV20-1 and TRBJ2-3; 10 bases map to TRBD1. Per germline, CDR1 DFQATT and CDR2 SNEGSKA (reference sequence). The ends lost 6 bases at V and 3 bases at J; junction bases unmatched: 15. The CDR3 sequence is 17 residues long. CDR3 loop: CSAFGTGVALLTDTQYF. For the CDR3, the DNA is TGCAGTGCATTCGGGACAGGGGTGGCCTTGTTGACAGATACGCAGTATTTT.

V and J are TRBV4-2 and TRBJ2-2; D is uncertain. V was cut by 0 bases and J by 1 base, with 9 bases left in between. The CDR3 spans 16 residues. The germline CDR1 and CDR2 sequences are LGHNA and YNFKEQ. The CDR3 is CASSQDYSRNTGELFF. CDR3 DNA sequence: TGTGCCAGCAGCCAAGACTACAGCAGGAACACCGGGGAGCTGTTTTTT.

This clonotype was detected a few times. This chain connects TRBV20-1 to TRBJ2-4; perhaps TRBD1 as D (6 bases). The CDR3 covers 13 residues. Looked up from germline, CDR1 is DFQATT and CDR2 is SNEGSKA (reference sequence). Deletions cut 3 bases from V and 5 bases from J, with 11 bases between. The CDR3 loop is CSASKGDENIQYF. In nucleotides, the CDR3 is TGCAGTGCTAGCAAGGGGGATGAAAACATTCAGTACTTC.

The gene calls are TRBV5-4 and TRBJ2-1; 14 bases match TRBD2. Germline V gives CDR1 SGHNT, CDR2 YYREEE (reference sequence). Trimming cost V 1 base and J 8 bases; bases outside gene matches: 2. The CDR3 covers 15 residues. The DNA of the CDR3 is TGTGCCAGCAGCTTGAGGGGACTAGCGGGAGATGAGCAGTTCTTC. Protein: CASSLRGLAGDEQFF.

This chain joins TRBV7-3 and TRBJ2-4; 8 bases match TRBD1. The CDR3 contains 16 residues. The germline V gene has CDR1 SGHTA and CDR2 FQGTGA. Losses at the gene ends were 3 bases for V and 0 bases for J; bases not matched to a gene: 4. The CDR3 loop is CASSFGQGEAKNIQYF. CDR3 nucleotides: TGTGCCAGCAGCTTTGGACAGGGCGAAGCCAAAAACATTCAGTACTTC.

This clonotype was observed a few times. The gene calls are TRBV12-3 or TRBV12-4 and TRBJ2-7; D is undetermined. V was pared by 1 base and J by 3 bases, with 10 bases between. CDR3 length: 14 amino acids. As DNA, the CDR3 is TGTGCCAGCAGTTTAGGCCCAAACGGCTACGAGCAGTACTTC. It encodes CASSLGPNGYEQYF.

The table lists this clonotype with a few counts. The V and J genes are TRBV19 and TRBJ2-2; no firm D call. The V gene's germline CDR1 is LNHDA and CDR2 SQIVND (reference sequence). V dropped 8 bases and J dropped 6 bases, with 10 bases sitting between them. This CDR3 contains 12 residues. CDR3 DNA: TGTGCCAGTCGACGTGGCGCCGGGGAGCTGTTTTTT. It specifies CASRRGAGELFF.

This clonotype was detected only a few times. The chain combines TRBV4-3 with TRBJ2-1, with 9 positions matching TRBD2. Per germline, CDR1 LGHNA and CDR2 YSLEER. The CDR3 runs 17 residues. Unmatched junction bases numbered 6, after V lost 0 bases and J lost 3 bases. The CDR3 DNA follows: TGCGCCAGCAGCCAAGAAAGCGGGAGGCTTAGCTACAATGAGCAGTTCTTC. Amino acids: CASSQESGRLSYNEQFF.

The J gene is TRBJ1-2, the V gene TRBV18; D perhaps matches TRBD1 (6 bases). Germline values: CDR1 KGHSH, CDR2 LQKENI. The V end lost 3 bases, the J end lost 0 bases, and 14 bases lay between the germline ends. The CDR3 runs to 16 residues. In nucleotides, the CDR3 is TGTGCCAGCTCACCGCTCGGACAGTCTTCTAACTATGGCTACACCTTC. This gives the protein CASSPLGQSSNYGYTF.

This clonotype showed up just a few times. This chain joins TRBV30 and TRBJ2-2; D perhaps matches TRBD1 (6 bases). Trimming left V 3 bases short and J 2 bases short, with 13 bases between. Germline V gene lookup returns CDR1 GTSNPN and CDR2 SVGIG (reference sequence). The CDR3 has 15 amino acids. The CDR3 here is CAWRVQGTNTGELFF. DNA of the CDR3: TGTGCCTGGAGAGTACAGGGAACCAACACCGGGGAGCTGTTTTTT.

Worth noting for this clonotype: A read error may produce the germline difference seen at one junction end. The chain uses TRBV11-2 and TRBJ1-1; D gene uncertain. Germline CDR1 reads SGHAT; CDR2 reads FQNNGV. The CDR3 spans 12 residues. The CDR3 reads CASSLDRFSVSF. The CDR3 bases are TGTGCCAGCAGCTTAGACAGGTTTTCGGTCTCGTTT.

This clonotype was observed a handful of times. The CDR3, as DNA: TGCAGTGCTAGAGGGGAGGAGCGGGGGACAGCCAAAAACATTCAGTACTTC. Translating it yields CSARGEERGTAKNIQYF. The chain carries TRBV20-1 and TRBJ2-4, with 8 positions matching TRBD2. This CDR3 spans 17 amino acids. V lost 1 base and J lost 0; bases outside the gene matches: 8. From germline, CDR1 is DFQATT and CDR2 SNEGSKA (reference sequence).